The 21 T cell receptor beta chains reported below all come from one sample, sequenced in a study of blood T cell repertoires in COVID-19. This table comes from immunoSEQ multiplex PCR, and its TCRdb copy is limited to in-frame clones, with some not included. The sample includes 120,000 to 150,000 clones, around 81% of them seen just once. The sequenced material came from peripheral blood. These receptor sequences come from a human donor in a cohort sampled during active COVID-19.

The V gene is TRBV18, the J gene TRBJ2-7, with TRBD2 as a possible D gene (7 bases). The V gene lost 4 bases and the J gene lost 0 bases, with 16 bases spanning the gap. CDR3 size: 16 residues. Germline lookup yields CDR1 KGHSH and CDR2 LQKENI. CDR3 loop: CASSLGGGGISYEQYF. In DNA, the CDR3 is TGTGCCAGCTCACTAGGAGGGGGGGGAATCTCCTACGAGCAGTACTTC.

The genes are TRBV28 and TRBJ1-6; possible D gene TRBD1, 5 bases. The CDR3 is 16 residues long. Trimming left V 5 bases short and J 5 bases short, with 16 bases between. The germline V gene has CDR1 MDHEN and CDR2 SYDVKM. The CDR3 region is CASSRGRGGNNSPLHF. In nucleotides, the CDR3 is TGTGCCAGCAGTCGCGGACGGGGGGGAAATAATTCACCCCTCCACTTT.

The chain has TRBV19 and TRBJ2-5, with D possibly being TRBD2 (6 bases). This CDR3 contains 13 residues. Germline V CDR1 and CDR2: LNHDA, SQIVND (reference sequence). Deletions cut 1 base from V and 5 bases from J, with 8 bases between. As DNA, the CDR3 is TGTGCCAGTAGTATAGGTGGGGGGGAGACCCAGTACTTC. This translates into CASSIGGGETQYF.

The genes are TRBV6-5 and TRBJ1-3; weak D call: TRBD1 (6 bases). V lost 4 bases and J 1 base, leaving 11 bases between the germline ends. The CDR3 runs to 15 residues. In germline, CDR1 is MNHEY, CDR2 SVGAGI. CDR3 nucleotides: TGTGCCAGCAGTTTAGGGGGATTATCTGGAAACACCATATATTTT. It specifies CASSLGGLSGNTIYF.

This rearrangement joins TRBV5-1 to TRBJ1-4; 9 bases match TRBD1. J gave up 4 bases and V 0 bases, and 7 bases lay outside the gene matches. The CDR3 has 17 residues. CDR1 SGHRS and CDR2 YFSETQ come from the germline V gene. The CDR3 nucleotides read TGCGCCAGCAGCTTGGGGACAGGGGTTAGGAATAATGAAAAACTGTTTTTT. Translating it yields CASSLGTGVRNNEKLFF.

The chain links TRBV28 to TRBJ2-3; perhaps TRBD1 as D (6 bases). The CDR3 totals 14 residues. V was clipped by 5 bases and J by 5 bases, with 14 bases between them. Germline assignment: CDR1 MDHEN and CDR2 SYDVKM. The CDR3 DNA is TGTGCCAGCAGTCGCGCCCGGGACATAGATACGCAGTATTTT. This sequence encodes CASSRARDIDTQYF.

This clone was recorded a few times. The chain joins TRBV28 to TRBJ2-7; a weak D match, TRBD1 (5 bases). Germline V gene data show CDR1 as MDHEN and CDR2 as SYDVKM. V was pared by 7 bases and J by 4 bases, with 14 bases between. The length of the CDR3 is 13 residues. The CDR3 here is CASTVPPGYEQYF. The CDR3 DNA reads TGTGCCAGCACCGTCCCCCCAGGGTACGAGCAGTACTTC. Drawing the rest from reference TRBV28 and TRBJ2-7, the complete variable domain is DVKVTQSSRYLVKRTGEKVFLECVQDMDHENMFWYRQDPGLGLRLIYFSYDVKMKEKGDIPEGYSVSREKKERFSLILESASTNQTSMYLCASTVPPGYEQYFGPGTRLTVT.

V gene TRBV3-1 (or the pseudogene TRBV3-2) combines with J gene TRBJ1-2; D is perhaps TRBD1 (6 bases). This CDR3 is 14 amino acids long. The germline V gene has CDR1 LGHDT and CDR2 YNNKEL (reference sequence). V was clipped by 0 bases and J by 4 bases, with 9 bases between them. CDR3 in DNA: TGTGCCAGCAGCCAAGAGACAGGTTCCTATGGCTACACCTTC. It translates to CASSQETGSYGYTF.

The chain is built from TRBV3-1 (or the pseudogene TRBV3-2) and TRBJ1-1; possible D gene TRBD1, 5 bases. CDR1 LGHDT and CDR2 YNNKEL come from the germline V gene (reference sequence). Trimming took 4 bases from V and 1 from J, leaving 13 bases between them. The CDR3 is 15 amino acids. The CDR3 nucleotides are TGTGCCAGCAGCCTCCCGGGGCGGGGGAACACTGAAGCTTTCTTT. Translating it yields CASSLPGRGNTEAFF.

In this sample, this clone is medium-sized. The chain is built from TRBV5-4 and TRBJ1-1, with 7 bases fitting TRBD1. V gave up 4 bases and J gave up 3 bases; unmatched junction bases: 3. The CDR3 spans 13 residues. Germline loops: CDR1 SGHNT, CDR2 YYREEE (reference sequence). The CDR3 bases are TGTGCCAGCAGCCTGGGACAGTACACTGAAGCTTTCTTT. Protein sequence: CASSLGQYTEAFF.

The chain is built from TRBV19 and TRBJ2-1; 11 bases map to TRBD2. V was clipped by 5 bases and J by 8 bases; unmatched bases: 8. The germline V gene has CDR1 LNHDA and CDR2 SQIVND (reference sequence). CDR3 length: 15 amino acids. CDR3 nucleotides: TGTGCCAGTAGTCCCGGGACTAGCGGCCTCCATGAGCAGTTCTTC. It yields the protein CASSPGTSGLHEQFF.

The rearrangement uses TRBV3-1 (or the pseudogene TRBV3-2) and TRBJ2-2, with TRBD2 matching 9 bases. This CDR3 contains 18 residues. The V segment lost 1 base and the J segment 7 bases; nucleotides outside the gene matches: 13. Germline assignment: CDR1 LGHDT and CDR2 YNNKEL (reference sequence). The CDR3 nucleotides are TGTGCCAGCAGCCAAGGGCAATGGGCGGGAGGGCCGGTCGGGGAGCTGTTTTTT. This translates into CASSQGQWAGGPVGELFF.

The chain couples TRBV4-3 to TRBJ2-4; D uncertain. The CDR3 totals 14 residues. Deletions cut 1 base from V and 1 base from J, with 5 bases between. Germline V gene data show CDR1 as LGHNA and CDR2 as YSLEER. The CDR3 here is CASSQAIAKNIQYF. DNA for the CDR3: TGCGCCAGCAGCCAAGCTATCGCCAAAAACATTCAGTACTTC.

The rearrangement joins TRBV28 to TRBJ2-7; 12 positions match TRBD2. V was clipped by 8 bases and J by 6 bases; unmatched bases: 8. Looked up from germline, CDR1 is MDHEN and CDR2 is SYDVKM. The CDR3 sequence is 14 residues long. The chain's CDR3 is CASGQGLAGFEQYF. DNA for the CDR3: TGTGCCAGCGGACAGGGACTAGCGGGCTTCGAGCAGTACTTC.

The V and J genes are TRBV5-8 and TRBJ1-3; possible D gene TRBD1, 5 bases. Germline V gives CDR1 SGHTS, CDR2 YDEGEE. This CDR3 has 17 residues. V was trimmed by 0 bases and J by 2 bases, leaving 15 bases between them. This chain's CDR3 is CASSLGAGKVTGNTIYF. CDR3 sequence (DNA): TGTGCCAGCAGCTTGGGCGCAGGGAAAGTGACTGGAAACACCATATATTTT.

The V and J genes are TRBV30 and TRBJ2-1; 9 bases are shared with TRBD2. The junction had 4 bases not matched to a gene; V was cut back by 4 bases and J by 0 bases. The CDR3 is 15 residues long. Germline values: CDR1 GTSNPN, CDR2 SVGIG (reference sequence). The chain's CDR3 is CAWIKREDSYNEQFF. CDR3 bases: TGTGCCTGGATTAAGCGGGAGGACTCCTACAATGAGCAGTTCTTC.

V is TRBV13 and J is TRBJ1-2, with 10 bases aligning to TRBD1. Germline CDR1 PRHDT, CDR2 FYEKMQ (reference sequence). The V and J ends lost 3 bases and 11 bases, in that order; junction bases with no gene match: 3. The CDR3 runs 12 residues. Here the CDR3 DNA reads TGTGCCAGCAGCTTCGGACAGGGGGGTTACACCTTC. Its translation: CASSFGQGGYTF.

This chain uses TRBV19 with TRBJ2-2; 9 bases line up with TRBD1. Germline V gene lookup returns CDR1 LNHDA and CDR2 SQIVND (reference sequence). This CDR3 is built from 16 residues. V was clipped by 6 bases and J by 1 base; unmatched bases: 6. The CDR3, as DNA: TGTGCCAGTAGAGAACTGGGACAGGGGAACACCGGGGAGCTGTTTTTT. It specifies CASRELGQGNTGELFF. Variable domain in full (rest from reference TRBV19 and TRBJ2-2): DGGITQSPKYLFRKEGQNVTLSCEQNLNHDAMYWYRQDPGQGLRLIYYSQIVNDFQKGDIAEGYSVSREKKESFPLTVTSAQKNPTAFYLCASRELGQGNTGELFFGEGSRLTVL.

The V gene is TRBV27, the J gene TRBJ2-1, with 12 bases fitting TRBD2. After removal of 8 bases from V and 10 bases from J, the junction contained 6 bases not matched to a gene. CDR3 size: 13 residues. Germline V gives CDR1 MNHEY, CDR2 SMNVEV (reference sequence). The CDR3 protein is CASRLAGGLEQFF. The CDR3 region has the DNA TGTGCCAGCCGGCTAGCGGGAGGGCTGGAGCAGTTCTTC.

The V and J genes are TRBV7-9 and TRBJ2-1; D gene ambiguous. Trimming took off 5 bases at V and 2 bases at J, with 13 bases between the two ends. CDR1 is SEHNR, CDR2 FQNEAQ, per germline (reference sequence). The CDR3 consists of 15 residues. In DNA form, the CDR3 reads TGTGCCAGCAGCACGGTAAAACCCACCTACAATGAGCAGTTCTTC. The encoded protein is CASSTVKPTYNEQFF.

The chain joins TRBV9 to TRBJ2-3, with D unresolved. The length of the CDR3 is 14 residues. Germline V gene data show CDR1 as SGDLS and CDR2 as YYNGEE. Trimming removed 0 bases from V and 4 bases from J, with 9 bases in between. The CDR3 protein is CASSVGGGPDTQYF. CDR3 nucleotide sequence: TGTGCCAGCAGCGTAGGCGGCGGTCCAGATACGCAGTATTTT.